The T cell receptor (beta chain) under discussion was sequenced for a study of blood T cell repertoires in COVID-19. Study in general: Acute-phase and convalescent COVID-19 samples originated in the United States, Italy and Spain. Sample material is recorded as cDNA or gDNA derived from T cells, B-cell-depleted T cells, or PBMCs.

In the source study's methods: Reference gene primer amplification yielded estimated nucleated cell counts. Clones were read by immunoSEQ multiplex PCR, and TCRdb kept only the in-frame ones, dropping some. That table is the source of V, J and clone size, and D and trimming were worked out from the DNA. The sample yields about 320,000 clones, around 86% seen once. The ends lost 0 bases at V and 5 bases at J; junction bases unmatched: 0. The CDR3 is made up of 14 amino acids. Per germline, CDR1 SGHKS and CDR2 YYEKEE (reference sequence). The chain recombines TRBV5-5 with TRBJ2-7, with 12 bases fitting TRBD2. The sequence was obtained from a woman aged 45-60 years with acute or convalescent COVID-19. Material for sequencing was peripheral blood. The CDR3 nucleotides are TGTGCCAGCAGCTTGGGACTAGCGGGGGACGAGCAGTACTTC. Amino acid sequence: CASSLGLAGDEQYF.